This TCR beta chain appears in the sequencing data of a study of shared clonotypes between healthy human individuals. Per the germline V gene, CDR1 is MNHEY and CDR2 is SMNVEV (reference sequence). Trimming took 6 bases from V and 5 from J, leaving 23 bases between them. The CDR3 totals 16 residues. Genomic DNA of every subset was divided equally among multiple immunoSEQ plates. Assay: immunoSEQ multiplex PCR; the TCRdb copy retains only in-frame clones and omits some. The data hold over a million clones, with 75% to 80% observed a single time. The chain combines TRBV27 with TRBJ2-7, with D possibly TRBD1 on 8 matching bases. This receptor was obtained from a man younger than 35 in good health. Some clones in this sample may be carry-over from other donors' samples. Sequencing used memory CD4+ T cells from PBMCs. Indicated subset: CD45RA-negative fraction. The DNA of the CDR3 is TGTGCCAGCAGCGACAGCGGGGCAGGGGGCCCCCACGAGCAGTACTTC. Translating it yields CASSDSGAGGPHEQYF.